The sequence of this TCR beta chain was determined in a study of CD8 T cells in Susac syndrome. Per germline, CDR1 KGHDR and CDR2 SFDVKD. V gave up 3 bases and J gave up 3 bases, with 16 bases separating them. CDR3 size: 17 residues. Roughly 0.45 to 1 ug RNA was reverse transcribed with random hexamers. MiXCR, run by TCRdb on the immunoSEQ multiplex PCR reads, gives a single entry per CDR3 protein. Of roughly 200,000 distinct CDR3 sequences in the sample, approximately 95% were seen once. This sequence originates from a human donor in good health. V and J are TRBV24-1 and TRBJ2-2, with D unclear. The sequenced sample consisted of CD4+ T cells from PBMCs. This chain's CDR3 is CATSDARGRADTGELFF. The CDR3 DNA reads TGTGCCACCAGTGATGCACGTGGACGAGCTGACACCGGGGAGCTGTTTTTT.